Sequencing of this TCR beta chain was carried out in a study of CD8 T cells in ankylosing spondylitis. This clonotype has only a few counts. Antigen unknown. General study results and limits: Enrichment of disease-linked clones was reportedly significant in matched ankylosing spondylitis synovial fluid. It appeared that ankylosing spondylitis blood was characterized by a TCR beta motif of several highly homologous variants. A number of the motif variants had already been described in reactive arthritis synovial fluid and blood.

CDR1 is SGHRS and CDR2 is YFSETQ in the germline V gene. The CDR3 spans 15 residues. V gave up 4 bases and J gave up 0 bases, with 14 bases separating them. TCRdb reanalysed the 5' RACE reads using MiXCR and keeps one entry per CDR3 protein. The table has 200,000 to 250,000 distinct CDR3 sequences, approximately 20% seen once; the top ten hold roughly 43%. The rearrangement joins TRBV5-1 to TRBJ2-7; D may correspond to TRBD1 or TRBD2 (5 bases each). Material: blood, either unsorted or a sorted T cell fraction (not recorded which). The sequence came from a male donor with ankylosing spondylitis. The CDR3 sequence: CASSEGPNSSYEQYF. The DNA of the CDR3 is TGCGCCAGCAGCGAGGGACCGAATAGCTCCTACGAGCAGTACTTC.